What follows are 4 T cell receptor beta chains derived from one specimen sequenced in a study of T cell responses to AZD1222 COVID-19 vaccine. Assay: immunoSEQ multiplex PCR; the TCRdb copy retains only in-frame clones and omits some. The table shows 100,000 or so clones, with 75% to 90% occurring only once. Sequences were derived from peripheral blood, sampled 28 days after the second AZD1222 dose. Receptors originate from an adult who received the AZD1222 COVID-19 vaccine.

This clone was recorded only once. The chain is built from TRBV7-3 and TRBJ2-1; maybe TRBD2 (6 bases). V was cut by 2 bases and J by 7 bases, with 15 bases left in between. Germline CDR1 SGHTA, CDR2 FQGTGA. This CDR3 has 15 residues. This CDR3 reads CASSLGAGMQNEQFF. The CDR3, as DNA: TGTGCCAGCAGCTTAGGGGCGGGAATGCAAAATGAGCAGTTCTTC. The complete variable domain, with remaining parts taken from reference TRBV7-3 and TRBJ2-1, reads GAGVSQTPSNKVTEKGKYVELRCDPISGHTALYWYRQSLGQGPEFLIYFQGTGAADDSGLPNDRFFAVRPEGSVSTLKIQRTERGDSAVYLCASSLGAGMQNEQFFGPGTRLTVL.

This chain links TRBV5-5 with TRBJ1-1; D is possibly TRBD1 (6 bases). CDR1 SGHKS and CDR2 YYEKEE come from the germline V gene (reference sequence). The ends were cut back, 6 bases at V and 6 bases at J, with 21 bases in the middle. This CDR3 comprises 15 residues. The CDR3 is CASKSWGGGNAEAFF. The CDR3 DNA is TGTGCCAGCAAATCCTGGGGAGGGGGAAACGCTGAAGCTTTCTTT.

The chain links TRBV5-6 to TRBJ2-7, with 8 positions matching TRBD2. The V gene's germline CDR1 is SGHDT and CDR2 YYEEEE. With V trimmed by 0 bases and J by 7 bases, 6 bases remained unmatched. There are 14 residues in the CDR3. Here the CDR3 DNA reads TGTGCCAGCAGCTTGGCAGCGGGAGTGGGAGAGCAGTACTTC. The encoded protein is CASSLAAGVGEQYF.

The V gene is TRBV10-3, the J gene TRBJ1-2; D may be TRBD1 (6 bases). Germline V gene lookup returns CDR1 ENHRY and CDR2 SYGVKD. CDR3 size: 22 residues. V gave up 0 bases and J gave up 6 bases, with 35 bases separating them. The CDR3 protein is CAISESILVGSTGNFQGNGYTF. Here the CDR3 DNA reads TGTGCCATCAGTGAGTCGATACTAGTCGGCTCGACAGGAAATTTTCAGGGAAATGGCTACACCTTC.